Included here is one T cell receptor beta chain sequence, with context. What it binds is unknown. The data derive from a study of human T cells and chemical hapten exposure. Whole-study results and caveats: TCRs whose frequency exceeded 1 in 1000 remained the same following DPC sensitization.

In germline, CDR1 is LGHNT, CDR2 FRNRAP. The V end lost 5 bases, the J end lost 7 bases, and 23 bases lay between the germline ends. There are 16 residues in the CDR3. Time point noted: healthy volunteer bleed at 6 weeks. Blood, whole and unfractionated, served as the source for total RNA extraction. Attachment of unique molecular identifiers to individual cDNA molecules was performed in the library. One entry per CDR3 protein, called by TCRdb with MiXCR from the RACE reads. Seen here are approximately 81,000 distinct CDR3 sequences, about 8.7% observed once, and the top ten hold approximately 1.5%. The chain carries TRBV12-5 and TRBJ1-2; no clear D gene. The sequenced sample consisted of whole blood. The receptor was derived from a male donor in good health. Some clones in this sample may be carry-over from other donors' samples. The DNA of the CDR3 is TGTGCTAGTGGTGGAGAGGTAGAGAGGGCCCGTGGTGGCTACACCTTC. This sequence encodes CASGGEVERARGGYTF.